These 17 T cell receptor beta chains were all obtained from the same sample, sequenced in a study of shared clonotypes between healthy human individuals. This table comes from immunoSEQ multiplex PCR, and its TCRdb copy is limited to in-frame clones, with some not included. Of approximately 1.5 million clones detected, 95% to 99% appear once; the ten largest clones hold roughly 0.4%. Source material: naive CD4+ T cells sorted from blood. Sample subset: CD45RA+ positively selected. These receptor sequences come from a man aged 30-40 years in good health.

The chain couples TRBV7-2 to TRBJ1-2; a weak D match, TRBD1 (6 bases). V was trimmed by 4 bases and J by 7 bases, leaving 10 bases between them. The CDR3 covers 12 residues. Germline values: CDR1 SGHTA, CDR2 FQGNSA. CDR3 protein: CASSSGAGGYTF. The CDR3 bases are TGTGCCAGCAGCTCAGGGGCGGGTGGCTACACCTTC.

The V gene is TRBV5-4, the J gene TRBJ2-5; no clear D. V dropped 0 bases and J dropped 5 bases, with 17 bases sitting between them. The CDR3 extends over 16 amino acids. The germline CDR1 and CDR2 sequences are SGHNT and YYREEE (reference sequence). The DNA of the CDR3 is TGTGCCAGCAGCTTGGGTGGCCTACAAACGTGGGAGACCCAGTACTTC. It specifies CASSLGGLQTWETQYF.

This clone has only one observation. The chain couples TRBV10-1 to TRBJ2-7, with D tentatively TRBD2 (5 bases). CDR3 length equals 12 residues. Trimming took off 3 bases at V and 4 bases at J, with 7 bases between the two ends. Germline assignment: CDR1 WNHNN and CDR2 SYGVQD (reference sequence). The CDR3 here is CASSEGGYEQYF. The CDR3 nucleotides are TGCGCCAGCAGTGAAGGCGGGTACGAGCAGTACTTC.

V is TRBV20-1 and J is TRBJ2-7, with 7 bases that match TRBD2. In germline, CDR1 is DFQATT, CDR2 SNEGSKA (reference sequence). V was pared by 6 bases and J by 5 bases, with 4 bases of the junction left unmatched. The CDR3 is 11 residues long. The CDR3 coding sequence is TGCAGTGCCCCCACTAGCGACGAGCAGTACTTC. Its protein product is CSAPTSDEQYF.

The CDR3 nucleotides read TGTGCCAGCAGTTTTTACGGGGGCTCTGGGGCCAACGTCCTGACTTTC. It encodes CASSFYGGSGANVLTF. The V call is TRBV28, the J call TRBJ2-6; D is perhaps TRBD2 (6 bases). Germline V gene data show CDR1 as MDHEN and CDR2 as SYDVKM. This CDR3 is 16 amino acids long. Trimming shortened V by 3 bases and J by 0 bases, and 9 bases separated the two germline ends.

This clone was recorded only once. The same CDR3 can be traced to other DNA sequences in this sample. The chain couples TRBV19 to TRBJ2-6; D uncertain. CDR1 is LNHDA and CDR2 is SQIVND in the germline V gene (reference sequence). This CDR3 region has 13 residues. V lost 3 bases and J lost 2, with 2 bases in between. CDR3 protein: CASSIPGANVLTF. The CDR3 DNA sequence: TGTGCCAGTAGTATCCCTGGGGCCAACGTCCTGACTTTC.

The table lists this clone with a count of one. CDR3 amino acids: CASSVERDNEQFF. CDR3 nucleotide sequence: TGTGCCAGCAGTGTAGAGCGGGACAATGAGCAGTTCTTC. The gene calls are TRBV6-1 and TRBJ2-1; the D gene is possibly TRBD2 (6 bases). The CDR3 loop spans 13 amino acids. From germline, CDR1 is MNHNS and CDR2 SASEGT. Trimming removed 4 bases from V and 5 bases from J, with 9 bases in between.

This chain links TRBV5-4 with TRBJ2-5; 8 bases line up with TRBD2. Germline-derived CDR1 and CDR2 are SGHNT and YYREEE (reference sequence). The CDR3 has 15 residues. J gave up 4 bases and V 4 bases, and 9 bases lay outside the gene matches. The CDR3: CASSQSGTSRETQYF. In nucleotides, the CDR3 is TGTGCCAGCAGCCAGTCCGGGACTAGTCGAGAGACCCAGTACTTC.

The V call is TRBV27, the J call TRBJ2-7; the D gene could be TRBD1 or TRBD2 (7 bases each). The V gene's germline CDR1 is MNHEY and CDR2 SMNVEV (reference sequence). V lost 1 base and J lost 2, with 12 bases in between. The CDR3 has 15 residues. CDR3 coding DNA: TGTGCCAGCAGTTTATATTCAGGGGGGGCCTACGAGCAGTACTTC. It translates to CASSLYSGGAYEQYF.

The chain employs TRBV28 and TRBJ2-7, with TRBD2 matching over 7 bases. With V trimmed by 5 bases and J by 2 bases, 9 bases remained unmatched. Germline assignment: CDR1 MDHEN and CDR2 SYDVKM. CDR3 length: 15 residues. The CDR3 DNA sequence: TGTGCCAGCAGTCTCTTCTCCGGGAGGACCTACGAGCAGTACTTC. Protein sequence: CASSLFSGRTYEQYF.

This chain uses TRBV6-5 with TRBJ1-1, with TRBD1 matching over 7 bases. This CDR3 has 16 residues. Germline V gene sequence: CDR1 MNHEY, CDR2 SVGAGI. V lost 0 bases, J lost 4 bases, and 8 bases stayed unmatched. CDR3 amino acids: CASSYSRGRVATEAFF. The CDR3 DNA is TGTGCCAGCAGTTACTCGAGGGGGCGGGTGGCCACTGAAGCTTTCTTT.

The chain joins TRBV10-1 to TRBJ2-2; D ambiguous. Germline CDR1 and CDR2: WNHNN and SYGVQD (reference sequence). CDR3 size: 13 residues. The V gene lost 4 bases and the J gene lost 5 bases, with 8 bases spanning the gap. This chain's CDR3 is CASSVRVTGELFF. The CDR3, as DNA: TGCGCCAGCAGTGTAAGGGTTACCGGGGAGCTGTTTTTT.

The DNA of the CDR3 is TGTGCCAGCAGTTTCCGAAGACAGTACACCGGGGAGCTGTTTTTT. Protein product: CASSFRRQYTGELFF. The V and J genes are TRBV28 and TRBJ2-2; D possibly corresponds to TRBD1 (5 bases). CDR1 and CDR2 from the germline V gene are MDHEN and SYDVKM. V was pared by 3 bases and J by 3 bases, with 11 bases between. The CDR3 consists of 15 residues.

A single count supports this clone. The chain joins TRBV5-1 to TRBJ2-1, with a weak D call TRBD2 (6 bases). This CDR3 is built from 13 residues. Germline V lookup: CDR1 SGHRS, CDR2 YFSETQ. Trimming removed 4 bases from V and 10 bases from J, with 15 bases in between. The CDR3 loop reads CASSKDYPREQFF. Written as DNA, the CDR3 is TGCGCCAGCAGCAAGGACTATCCTCGGGAGCAGTTCTTC.

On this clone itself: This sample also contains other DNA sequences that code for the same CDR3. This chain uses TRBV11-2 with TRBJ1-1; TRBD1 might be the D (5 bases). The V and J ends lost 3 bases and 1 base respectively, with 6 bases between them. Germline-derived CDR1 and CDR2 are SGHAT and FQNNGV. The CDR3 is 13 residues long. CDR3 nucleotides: TGTGCCAGCAGCTTGACAGAGAACACTGAAGCTTTCTTT. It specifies CASSLTENTEAFF.

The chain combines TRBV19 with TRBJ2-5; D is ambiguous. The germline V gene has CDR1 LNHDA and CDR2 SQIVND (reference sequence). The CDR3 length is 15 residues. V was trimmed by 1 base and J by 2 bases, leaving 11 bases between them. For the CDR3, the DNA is TGTGCCAGTAGTATAGGTTGGGGAAAGCAAGAGACCCAGTACTTC. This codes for CASSIGWGKQETQYF.

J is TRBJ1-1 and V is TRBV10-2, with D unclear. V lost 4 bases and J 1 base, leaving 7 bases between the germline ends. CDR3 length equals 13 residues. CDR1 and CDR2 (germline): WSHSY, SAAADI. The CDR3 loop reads CASSAGENTEAFF. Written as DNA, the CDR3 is TGCGCCAGCAGTGCCGGGGAGAACACTGAAGCTTTCTTT.